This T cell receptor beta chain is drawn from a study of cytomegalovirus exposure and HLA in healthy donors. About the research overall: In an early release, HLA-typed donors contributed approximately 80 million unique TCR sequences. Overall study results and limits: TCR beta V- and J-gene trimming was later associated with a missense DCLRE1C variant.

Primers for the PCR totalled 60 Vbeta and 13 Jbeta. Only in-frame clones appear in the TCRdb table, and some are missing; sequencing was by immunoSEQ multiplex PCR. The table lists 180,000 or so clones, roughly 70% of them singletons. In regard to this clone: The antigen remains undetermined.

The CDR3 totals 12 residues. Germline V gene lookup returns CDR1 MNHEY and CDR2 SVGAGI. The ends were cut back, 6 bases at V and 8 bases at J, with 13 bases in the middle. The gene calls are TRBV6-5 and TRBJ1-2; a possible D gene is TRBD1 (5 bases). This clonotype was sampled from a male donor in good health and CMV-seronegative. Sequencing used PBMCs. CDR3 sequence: CASSDSLGGYTF. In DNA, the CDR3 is TGTGCCAGCAGCGACAGTCTGGGAGGCTACACCTTC.